Included here is one T cell receptor beta chain sequence, with context. Antigen: not known. This specimen belongs to a study of beta chain features in type 1 diabetes. Sorting based on CD45RO/CCR7/CD25/CD127/CD95/CD27 separated CD4+ naive, central memory, regulatory and stem cell-like memory cells. Study results and caveats: For Type 1 diabetes patients, all four CD4+ subsets carried TCRB CDR3s that were moderately but significantly shorter. TCRB rearrangement may or may not be influenced by HLA type; here this remained unresolved. Type 1 diabetes patients had fewer VDJ junction insertions and more deletions.

As every portion of the isolated RNA was reverse transcribed, the sequencing read expressed TCRB transcripts. Libraries were prepared by immunoSEQ multiplex PCR; TCRdb keeps only in-frame clonotypes and omits some of them. The sample lists some 300,000 clones; 8% were seen once. The sequenced material came from central memory CD4+ T cells from blood. The receptor's source is a woman under 30 in good health.

The CDR3 nucleotides read TGTGCCAGCAGCCGAAACTCCGGGACAGGCCTCTCCTACGAGCAGTACTTC. Its translation: CASSRNSGTGLSYEQYF. The chain carries TRBV7-2 and TRBJ2-7, with 8 bases fitting TRBD1. Per the germline V gene, CDR1 is SGHTA and CDR2 is FQGNSA. J was trimmed by 0 bases and V by 5 bases; bases with no gene match: 12. The CDR3 extends over 17 amino acids.